This TCR beta chain was profiled in a study of blood T cell repertoires in COVID-19. Whole-study context: Both acute and convalescent COVID-19 samples were obtained from the United States, Italy and Spain. In each case, the material was cDNA or gDNA derived from T cells, B-cell-depleted T cells, or PBMCs.

The CDR3 length is 12 residues. Germline lookup yields CDR1 SEHNR and CDR2 FQNEAQ (reference sequence). Trimming cost V 7 bases and J 4 bases, with 10 bases left between them. In the original processing: For nucleated cells, counts were estimated from reference gene primer amplification. Sequenced by immunoSEQ multiplex PCR; TCRdb stores in-frame clones only, minus some. Clonal size and the V and J genes are those of that table, whereas D and trimming came from the DNA. Among hundreds of thousands of clones, more than 75% were seen once, and the ten largest hold around 6%. The Seattle patients, enrolled during active infection, were followed longitudinally.

The TCR was taken from a woman between 45 and 65 years old with COVID-19, enrolled during active disease. Sequencing was carried out using peripheral blood. The V and J genes are TRBV7-9 and TRBJ1-2; D gene uncertain. Here the CDR3 DNA reads TGTGCCAGCATCCTGGGGAGCTATGGCTACACCTTC. Encoded protein: CASILGSYGYTF.